The rows below give T cell receptor beta chains drawn from one sample of a study of T-cell reconstitution after alpha-beta-depleted transplantation in children. Via MiXCR, TCRdb re-called the PCR reads, giving one row per CDR3 protein. This sample has about 400,000 distinct CDR3 sequences; approximately 20% occur once, and the top ten carry approximately 3.9%. The material was PBMCs from the stem cell graft donor, obtained from the stem cell graft. The source is a human donor who donated a stem cell graft to a child with acute myeloid leukemia. Each CDR3 is given with its conserved first and last residue. D genes are given only for firm matches. Expanded clones are given a class, and other clones once, few, many or no size at all.

j_gene: TRBJ2-2; d_gene: -; abundance: -; v_gene: TRBV12-3/TRBV12-4; CDR3aa: CASSLASGKSGELFF; CDR3nt: TGTGCCAGCAGTTTAGCGTCAGGGAAATCCGGGGAGCTGTTTTTT
j_gene: TRBJ2-1; d_gene: TRBD2; abundance: -; v_gene: TRBV20-1; CDR3aa: CSATPGLADNEQFF; CDR3nt: TGCAGTGCTACCCCGGGACTAGCGGACAATGAGCAGTTCTTC
j_gene: TRBJ2-5; d_gene: -; abundance: -; v_gene: TRBV7-9; CDR3aa: CASSNPQGMGETQYF; CDR3nt: TGTGCCAGCAGCAACCCACAGGGCATGGGAGAGACCCAGTACTTC
j_gene: TRBJ2-1; d_gene: -; abundance: -; v_gene: TRBV28; CDR3aa: CASSLPGVYNEQFF; CDR3nt: TGTGCCAGCAGTTTACCAGGGGTCTACAATGAGCAGTTCTTC
j_gene: TRBJ2-5; d_gene: TRBD1; abundance: many; v_gene: TRBV29-1; CDR3aa: CSVGQGALETQYF; CDR3nt: TGCAGCGTTGGGCAGGGGGCTTTGGAGACCCAGTACTTC
j_gene: TRBJ2-1; d_gene: -; abundance: many; v_gene: TRBV20-1; CDR3aa: CSARDYRGPWDEQFF; CDR3nt: TGCAGTGCTAGAGATTATCGGGGCCCCTGGGATGAGCAGTTCTTC
j_gene: TRBJ2-1; d_gene: -; abundance: -; v_gene: TRBV4-1; CDR3aa: CASSQMSGNEQFF; CDR3nt: TGCGCCAGCAGCCAAATGAGTGGAAATGAGCAGTTCTTC
j_gene: TRBJ1-2; d_gene: TRBD1; abundance: few; v_gene: TRBV12-3/TRBV12-4; CDR3aa: CASSSGQAASYGYTF; CDR3nt: TGTGCCAGCAGTTCCGGACAGGCCGCTTCCTATGGCTACACCTTC
j_gene: TRBJ2-1; d_gene: TRBD2; abundance: many; v_gene: TRBV20-1; CDR3aa: CSASGGLEGWSEQFF; CDR3nt: TGCAGTGCCAGCGGGGGACTAGAGGGTTGGAGTGAGCAGTTCTTC
j_gene: TRBJ1-2; d_gene: -; abundance: few; v_gene: TRBV12-3/TRBV12-4; CDR3aa: CASSFVGGGYGYTF; CDR3nt: TGTGCCAGCAGTTTCGTGGGGGGAGGATATGGCTACACCTTC
j_gene: TRBJ2-2; d_gene: TRBD2; abundance: few; v_gene: TRBV20-1; CDR3aa: CSAQPGLAGSNTGELFF; CDR3nt: TGCAGTGCTCAACCGGGACTAGCGGGATCAAACACCGGGGAGCTGTTTTTT
j_gene: TRBJ2-5; d_gene: -; abundance: few; v_gene: TRBV27; CDR3aa: CASSLSGFGETQYF; CDR3nt: TGTGCCAGCAGTTTATCGGGGTTTGGGGAGACCCAGTACTTC
j_gene: TRBJ1-2; d_gene: -; abundance: -; v_gene: TRBV5-1; CDR3aa: CASSLGTVYGYTF; CDR3nt: TGCGCCAGCAGCTTGGGAACAGTCTATGGCTACACCTTC
j_gene: TRBJ2-7; d_gene: TRBD2; abundance: -; v_gene: TRBV7-9; CDR3aa: CASSFLAGVDEQYF; CDR3nt: TGTGCCAGCAGCTTCCTAGCGGGAGTGGACGAGCAGTACTTC
j_gene: TRBJ2-2; d_gene: -; abundance: -; v_gene: TRBV12-3/TRBV12-4; CDR3aa: CASSFGRYLNTGELFF; CDR3nt: TGTGCCAGCAGTTTCGGAAGATATCTGAACACCGGGGAGCTGTTTTTT
j_gene: TRBJ1-6; d_gene: TRBD1; abundance: -; v_gene: TRBV29-1; CDR3aa: CSVLEQGSSYNSPLHF; CDR3nt: TGCAGCGTTCTAGAACAGGGGAGCTCCTATAATTCACCCCTCCACTTT
j_gene: TRBJ2-7; d_gene: -; abundance: -; v_gene: TRBV10-3; CDR3aa: CAISEYQQSPSDEQYF; CDR3nt: TGTGCCATCAGTGAGTACCAACAGTCCCCGAGCGACGAGCAGTACTTC
j_gene: TRBJ2-1; d_gene: TRBD2; abundance: -; v_gene: TRBV11-2; CDR3aa: CASSGQLAGGPTRPHEQFF; CDR3nt: TGTGCCAGCAGCGGACAACTAGCGGGAGGGCCAACTAGGCCCCATGAGCAGTTCTTC
j_gene: TRBJ2-5; d_gene: -; abundance: -; v_gene: TRBV4-2; CDR3aa: CASSQEPGEETQYF; CDR3nt: TGTGCCAGCAGCCAAGAGCCGGGGGAAGAGACCCAGTACTTC
j_gene: TRBJ2-1; d_gene: -; abundance: once; v_gene: TRBV7-9; CDR3aa: CASQEAHSNEQFF; CDR3nt: TGTGCCTCACAGGAGGCACATTCCAATGAGCAGTTCTTC
j_gene: TRBJ2-7; d_gene: -; abundance: -; v_gene: TRBV12-3/TRBV12-4; CDR3aa: CASRTTAGYEQYF; CDR3nt: TGTGCCAGCAGAACGACAGCCGGATACGAGCAGTACTTC
j_gene: TRBJ2-7; d_gene: TRBD1; abundance: few; v_gene: TRBV25-1; CDR3aa: CASSEDPPTGVSSYEQYF; CDR3nt: TGTGCCAGCAGTGAAGACCCCCCAACAGGGGTTTCCTCCTACGAGCAGTACTTC
j_gene: TRBJ1-1; d_gene: -; abundance: few; v_gene: TRBV30; CDR3aa: CAWGGEKEAEAFF; CDR3nt: TGTGCCTGGGGGGGGGAGAAAGAGGCTGAAGCTTTCTTT
j_gene: TRBJ2-7; d_gene: TRBD1; abundance: few; v_gene: TRBV20-1; CDR3aa: CSARQTGGPYEQYF; CDR3nt: TGCAGTGCTAGACAGACAGGGGGGCCCTACGAGCAGTACTTC
j_gene: TRBJ2-7; d_gene: -; abundance: few; v_gene: TRBV5-4; CDR3aa: CASSLLGARSTYEQYF; CDR3nt: TGTGCCAGCAGCTTGCTGGGGGCAAGGTCGACCTACGAGCAGTACTTC
j_gene: TRBJ2-2; d_gene: TRBD2; abundance: -; v_gene: TRBV25-1; CDR3aa: CASSEYFASGSVTGELFF; CDR3nt: TGTGCCAGCAGTGAATATTTCGCTAGCGGGAGTGTGACCGGGGAGCTGTTTTTT
j_gene: TRBJ1-1; d_gene: -; abundance: few; v_gene: TRBV10-3; CDR3aa: CAISAAPNTEAFF; CDR3nt: TGTGCCATCAGTGCTGCGCCGAACACTGAAGCTTTCTTT
j_gene: TRBJ1-5; d_gene: -; abundance: -; v_gene: TRBV25-1; CDR3aa: CASSGVSNQPQHF; CDR3nt: TGTGCCAGCAGTGGGGTAAGCAATCAGCCCCAGCATTTT
j_gene: TRBJ2-1; d_gene: TRBD2; abundance: few; v_gene: TRBV20-1; CDR3aa: CSARGPLKAGGVRGEQFF; CDR3nt: TGCAGTGCTAGAGGCCCTCTAAAGGCGGGAGGGGTTCGGGGTGAGCAGTTCTTC
j_gene: TRBJ1-2; d_gene: -; abundance: many; v_gene: TRBV20-1; CDR3aa: CSARSYVGYTF; CDR3nt: TGCAGTGCTAGATCTTACGTGGGCTACACCTTC
j_gene: TRBJ2-1; d_gene: -; abundance: -; v_gene: TRBV15; CDR3aa: CATSRDRGTYNEQFF; CDR3nt: TGTGCCACCAGCAGAGACAGGGGAACCTACAATGAGCAGTTCTTC
j_gene: TRBJ2-3; d_gene: TRBD2; abundance: -; v_gene: TRBV20-1; CDR3aa: CSATAGGPNTQYF; CDR3nt: TGCAGTGCTACAGCGGGAGGGCCGAATACGCAGTATTTT
j_gene: TRBJ2-1; d_gene: -; abundance: -; v_gene: TRBV20-1; CDR3aa: CSATDLYNEQFF; CDR3nt: TGCAGTGCTACAGACTTGTACAATGAGCAGTTCTTC
j_gene: TRBJ2-1; d_gene: -; abundance: -; v_gene: TRBV20-1; CDR3aa: CSARDLQVLQGSFF; CDR3nt: TGCAGTGCTAGAGATCTACAGGTCCTCCAGGGGTCGTTCTTC
j_gene: TRBJ2-7; d_gene: TRBD1; abundance: few; v_gene: TRBV14; CDR3aa: CASSQDGTGYEQYF; CDR3nt: TGTGCCAGCAGCCAAGATGGGACAGGCTACGAGCAGTACTTC
j_gene: TRBJ2-5; d_gene: -; abundance: few; v_gene: TRBV20-1; CDR3aa: CSARVDNRVGQETQYF; CDR3nt: TGCAGTGCTAGGGTCGACAACAGGGTAGGACAAGAGACCCAGTACTTC